Below, 30 T cell receptor beta chains from the same sample are listed, as sequenced in a study of identical twins. Each CDR3 protein gets one entry after TCRdb re-called the 5' RACE reads with MiXCR. Of approximately 530,000 distinct CDR3 sequences listed, approximately 20% are singletons. Separately, the same data were catalogued under a study of yellow fever vaccine responses in identical twins.

The sequenced sample was CD4+ T cells sorted from blood. The receptor source for this set is a young woman in good health.

The chain carries TRBV20-1 and TRBJ2-1; tentatively, D is TRBD1 (6 bases). The CDR3 is 15 residues long. Looked up from germline, CDR1 is DFQATT and CDR2 is SNEGSKA (reference sequence). V was pared by 3 bases and J by 6 bases, with 18 bases between. Written as DNA, the CDR3 is TGCAGTGCTAGCTCAGGGGCGCGGGCGTCCAATGAGCAGTTCTTC. This translates into CSASSGARASNEQFF.

The CDR3 loop is CAISRDGEQFF. The CDR3 nucleotides are TGTGCCATCAGCAGGGACGGAGAGCAGTTCTTC. The V gene is TRBV10-3, the J gene TRBJ2-1, with D perhaps given as TRBD1 or TRBD2 (5 bases each). The CDR3 loop spans 11 amino acids. V dropped 6 bases and J dropped 10 bases, with 10 bases sitting between them. Germline lookup yields CDR1 ENHRY and CDR2 SYGVKD.

The chain has TRBV24-1 and TRBJ1-5; D not resolved. Germline lookup yields CDR1 KGHDR and CDR2 SFDVKD. The CDR3 totals 14 residues. V lost 7 bases and J 1 base, leaving 10 bases between the germline ends. The CDR3 loop is CATRGSESNQPQHF. CDR3 sequence (DNA): TGTGCCACCAGGGGAAGTGAGAGCAATCAGCCCCAGCATTTT.

This clonotype has only a few counts. The gene calls are TRBV12-3 or TRBV12-4 and TRBJ2-1; no reliable D call. The CDR3 spans 12 residues. Trimming stripped 5 bases from V and 8 bases from J, with 10 bases between. CDR3 sequence: CASSPTADEQFF. As DNA, the CDR3 is TGTGCCAGCAGTCCGACCGCTGATGAGCAGTTCTTC.

The CDR3 protein is CASTSTGRREQYF. The CDR3 nucleotides are TGTGCCAGCACCTCGACAGGGAGGCGCGAGCAGTACTTC. The V call is TRBV12-3 or TRBV12-4, the J call TRBJ2-7, with D possibly TRBD1 on 7 matching bases. The CDR3 is 13 residues long. V was trimmed by 7 bases and J by 6 bases, leaving 16 bases between them.

This clonotype appeared many times. The chain uses TRBV27 and TRBJ2-2, with TRBD1 matching 8 bases. Germline values: CDR1 MNHEY, CDR2 SMNVEV (reference sequence). V dropped 8 bases and J dropped 4; count of bases not matched to a gene: 9. This CDR3 has 15 residues. CDR3 residues: CASRSGGASTGELFF. Written as DNA, the CDR3 is TGTGCCAGCCGTTCAGGGGGCGCCAGCACCGGGGAGCTGTTTTTT.

The J gene is TRBJ2-1, the V gene TRBV7-8; D may correspond to TRBD1 or TRBD2 (6 bases each). The CDR3 has 15 residues. Germline assignment: CDR1 SGHVS and CDR2 FQNEAQ. Trimming left V 0 bases short and J 10 bases short, with 16 bases between. The CDR3 sequence: CASSLAGGPLEEQFF. The CDR3 DNA is TGTGCCAGCAGCTTAGCGGGGGGCCCCCTCGAAGAGCAGTTCTTC. Filled out from reference TRBV7-8 and TRBJ2-1, the complete variable domain reads GAGVSQSPRYKVAKRGQDVALRCDPISGHVSLFWYQQALGQGPEFLTYFQNEAQLDKSGLPSDRFFAERPEGSVSTLKIQRTQQEDSAVYLCASSLAGGPLEEQFFGPGTRLTVL.

The genes are TRBV7-8 and TRBJ2-1, with 9 bases matching TRBD1. V gave up 5 bases and J gave up 10 bases; unmatched junction bases: 6. The CDR3 sequence is 13 residues long. Germline V gene lookup returns CDR1 SGHVS and CDR2 FQNEAQ. The CDR3 DNA is TGTGCCAGCAGCCCGGGACAGGGAAGAGAGCAGTTCTTC. It codes for CASSPGQGREQFF.

V and J are TRBV6-1 and TRBJ2-7; TRBD1 agrees at 10 bases. The CDR3 consists of 14 residues. Trimming removed 5 bases from V and 4 bases from J; junction bases left unmatched: 5. In germline, CDR1 is MNHNS, CDR2 SASEGT. CDR3 nucleotides: TGTGCCAGCAGTCCTGGACAGGGGGTTTACGAGCAGTACGTC. Translated, it gives CASSPGQGVYEQYV.

The genes are TRBV20-1 and TRBJ1-2; D is possibly TRBD1 (5 bases). V was pared by 2 bases and J by 8 bases, with 12 bases between. Germline V CDR1 and CDR2: DFQATT, SNEGSKA (reference sequence). The length of the CDR3 is 12 residues. CDR3 in amino acids: CSARRQGGGYTF. The CDR3 DNA follows: TGCAGTGCTAGACGGCAGGGTGGCGGCTACACCTTC.

The chain is built from TRBV10-3 and TRBJ1-4; 9 bases are shared with TRBD1. The CDR3 totals 13 residues. Germline assignment: CDR1 ENHRY and CDR2 SYGVKD. With V trimmed by 10 bases and J by 12 bases, 12 bases remained unmatched. The CDR3 DNA follows: TGTGCCACCTGGGACAGGGCGGGAGAAGAACTGTTTTTT. Protein product: CATWDRAGEELFF.

The chain joins TRBV29-1 to TRBJ2-1; 11 nucleotides match TRBD2. Germline CDR1 reads SQVTM; CDR2 reads ANQGSEA. There are 13 residues in the CDR3. V was clipped by 8 bases and J by 1 base; unmatched bases: 1. Here the CDR3 DNA reads TGCAGCACTAGCGGGAGATCCTACAATGAGCAGTTCTTC. This translates into CSTSGRSYNEQFF.

The CDR3 DNA sequence: TGCGCCAGCAGCGACAGCTCCGGGCCGTCAAGGGGTGGCTACACCTTC. Encoded protein: CASSDSSGPSRGGYTF. V gene TRBV5-1 combines with J gene TRBJ1-2; D may be TRBD1 (5 bases). Germline V CDR1 and CDR2: SGHRS, YFSETQ. The V and J ends lost 4 bases and 7 bases respectively, with 23 bases between them. This CDR3 has 16 amino acids.

Only a few counts were recorded for this clonotype. The rearrangement joins TRBV19 to TRBJ1-1; unclear D gene. The CDR3 is 15 amino acids. Germline assignment: CDR1 LNHDA and CDR2 SQIVND (reference sequence). V lost 7 bases, J lost 1 base, and 16 bases lay in between. CDR3 nucleotides: TGTGCCAGTAATGGGGTGGACGCTTCGAACACTGAAGCTTTCTTT. As protein: CASNGVDASNTEAFF.

This clonotype occurred a few times. CDR3 loop: CASKLGTGGGSYYGYTF. The CDR3, as DNA: TGCGCCAGTAAACTCGGGACAGGGGGCGGAAGTTACTATGGCTACACCTTC. The chain recombines TRBV5-1 with TRBJ1-2; 12 nucleotides align to TRBD1. This CDR3 comprises 17 residues. In germline, CDR1 is SGHRS, CDR2 YFSETQ. Trimming removed 8 bases from V and 3 bases from J; junction bases left unmatched: 14. The full variable domain, its missing parts supplied by reference TRBV5-1 and TRBJ1-2, is KAGVTQTPRYLIKTRGQQVTLSCSPISGHRSVSWYQQTPGQGLQFLFEYFSETQRNKGNFPGRFSGRQFSNSRSEMNVSTLELGDSALYLCASKLGTGGGSYYGYTFGSGTRLTVV.

The gene calls are TRBV27 and TRBJ2-1, with no clear D. V shed 6 bases and J shed 10 bases, with 16 bases lying between them. CDR1 is MNHEY, CDR2 SMNVEV, per germline (reference sequence). The CDR3 contains 13 residues. The CDR3 loop is CASSPTRTSEQFF. The CDR3 bases are TGTGCCAGCAGCCCAACTCGAACCAGCGAGCAGTTCTTC.

This clonotype appeared a few times. The V call is TRBV3-1, the J call TRBJ2-1; D gene ambiguous. Germline CDR1 LGHDT, CDR2 YNNKEL (reference sequence). The CDR3 sequence is 13 residues long. V was cut by 1 base and J by 10 bases, with 11 bases left in between. CDR3 region: CASSQATEREQFF. CDR3 DNA: TGTGCCAGCAGCCAAGCCACAGAAAGAGAGCAGTTCTTC.

The gene calls are TRBV6-1 and TRBJ1-2, with 7 bases aligning to TRBD1. Looked up from germline, CDR1 is MNHNS and CDR2 is SASEGT. Trimming took 6 bases from V and 3 from J; bases not matched to a gene: 4. This CDR3 is built from 13 residues. The CDR3 DNA is TGTGCCAGCAGAGTAACAGGGGACTATGGCTACACCTTC. It translates to CASRVTGDYGYTF.

This clonotype was recorded a few times. The rearrangement joins TRBV6-1 to TRBJ2-1; 12 positions agree with TRBD1. Germline V lookup: CDR1 MNHNS, CDR2 SASEGT. There are 15 residues in the CDR3. V was clipped by 5 bases and J by 6 bases; unmatched bases: 5. This chain's CDR3 is CASSRRDRGRNEQFF. The CDR3 region has the DNA TGTGCCAGCAGTCGACGGGACAGGGGGCGCAATGAGCAGTTCTTC.

The rearrangement joins TRBV5-1 to TRBJ1-1; a weak D match, TRBD1 (6 bases). The CDR3 runs to 16 residues. Germline lookup yields CDR1 SGHRS and CDR2 YFSETQ. The V end lost 5 bases, the J end lost 4 bases, and 21 bases lay between the germline ends. The CDR3 reads CASRLASGDLGTEAFF. For the CDR3, the DNA is TGCGCCAGCAGACTCGCGTCAGGGGATCTCGGCACTGAAGCTTTCTTT. Using reference TRBV5-1 and TRBJ1-1 for the parts outside the CDR3, the full variable domain is KAGVTQTPRYLIKTRGQQVTLSCSPISGHRSVSWYQQTPGQGLQFLFEYFSETQRNKGNFPGRFSGRQFSNSRSEMNVSTLELGDSALYLCASRLASGDLGTEAFFGQGTRLTVV.

This clonotype occurred many times. This rearrangement joins TRBV12-3 or TRBV12-4 to TRBJ1-6; D is unresolved. The CDR3 is 14 amino acids. Trimming cost V 4 bases and J 7 bases, with 11 bases left between them. CDR3 nucleotides: TGTGCCAGCAGTTGGTTACAGAAAAATTCACCCCTCCACTTT. Translated, it gives CASSWLQKNSPLHF.

This clonotype was seen only a few times. The rearrangement uses TRBV12-3 or TRBV12-4 and TRBJ2-1; possibly TRBD2 for D (6 bases). This CDR3 spans 16 amino acids. The V end was cut by 6 bases, the J end by 9 bases, with 24 bases between. The CDR3 DNA reads as TGTGCCAGCAGGGAAGGGAGTAGGCGGGAATCCGGTGAGCAGTTCTTC. Translation: CASREGSRRESGEQFF.

This clonotype turned up a few times. The CDR3 DNA is TGTGCCAGCAGCCCTCTGGAGGGAACCTACGAGCAGTACTTC. Its protein product is CASSPLEGTYEQYF. The chain uses TRBV3-1 and TRBJ2-7; TRBD2 might be the D (6 bases). Germline loops: CDR1 LGHDT, CDR2 YNNKEL (reference sequence). The CDR3 totals 14 residues. Trimming cost V 4 bases and J 2 bases, with 12 bases left between them.

The chain combines TRBV4-2 with TRBJ2-1; D gene uncertain. Germline CDR1 is LGHNA and CDR2 is YNFKEQ. The CDR3 sequence is 14 residues long. Trimming cost V 0 bases and J 2 bases, with 5 bases left between them. CDR3 loop: CASSQDGPYNEQFF. The CDR3, as DNA: TGTGCCAGCAGCCAAGACGGTCCCTACAATGAGCAGTTCTTC.

There are a few counts of this clonotype. V and J are TRBV20-1 and TRBJ2-7; 7 nucleotides align to TRBD2. The V gene end was trimmed by 5 bases and the J gene end by 4 bases; junction bases not matched to a gene: 8. The CDR3 has 13 amino acids. Germline V gene lookup returns CDR1 DFQATT and CDR2 SNEGSKA (reference sequence). CDR3 nucleotide sequence: TGCAGTGCTGGGGCGGGGGTTCGTTACGAGCAGTACTTC. Translation: CSAGAGVRYEQYF.

This clonotype turned up a few times. The chain couples TRBV2 to TRBJ2-7; no firm D call. CDR1 is SNHLY, CDR2 FYNNEI, per germline. The CDR3 spans 11 residues. The CDR3 DNA sequence: TGTGCGCACCGGGCTGACTACGAGCAGTACTTC. Translation gives CAHRADYEQYF.

The CDR3 bases are TGTGCCAGTGGGTCGCGTTTTGGCTATGGCTACACCTTC. Its protein product is CASGSRFGYGYTF. This chain joins TRBV11-3 and TRBJ1-2; no clear D. CDR1 is SGHNT and CDR2 is YENEEA in the germline V gene. The length of the CDR3 is 13 residues. Trimming removed 9 bases from V and 4 bases from J, with 15 bases in between.

This clonotype appeared a few times. The V gene is TRBV29-1, the J gene TRBJ2-7; perhaps TRBD2 as D (5 bases). With 4 bases removed from V and 0 bases from J, the gap between germline ends came to 10 bases. CDR3 size: 13 residues. CDR1 is SQVTM, CDR2 ANQGSEA, per germline. DNA of the CDR3: TGCAGCGTTGCGAAAGGGAGCTCCTACGAGCAGTACTTC. Encoded protein: CSVAKGSSYEQYF.

This clonotype was found a few times. CDR3 loop: CASSLAHGTYNEQFF. CDR3 nucleotides: TGTGCCAGCAGCTTGGCCCACGGAACCTACAATGAGCAGTTCTTC. The chain is built from TRBV5-5 and TRBJ2-1; D not resolved. This CDR3 comprises 15 residues. CDR1 is SGHKS and CDR2 is YYEKEE in the germline V gene (reference sequence). Between the trimmed V and J ends, which lost 0 bases and 2 bases, there was a span of 9 bases.

The chain has TRBV18 and TRBJ2-7; TRBD1 matches 7 bases. The CDR3 is made up of 15 amino acids. Unmatched junction bases numbered 10, after V lost 6 bases and J lost 2 bases. Germline loops: CDR1 KGHSH, CDR2 LQKENI. In DNA, the CDR3 is TGTGCCAGCTCCCTCGGGACAGACCAAGCCTACGAGCAGTACGTC. Its protein is CASSLGTDQAYEQYV.